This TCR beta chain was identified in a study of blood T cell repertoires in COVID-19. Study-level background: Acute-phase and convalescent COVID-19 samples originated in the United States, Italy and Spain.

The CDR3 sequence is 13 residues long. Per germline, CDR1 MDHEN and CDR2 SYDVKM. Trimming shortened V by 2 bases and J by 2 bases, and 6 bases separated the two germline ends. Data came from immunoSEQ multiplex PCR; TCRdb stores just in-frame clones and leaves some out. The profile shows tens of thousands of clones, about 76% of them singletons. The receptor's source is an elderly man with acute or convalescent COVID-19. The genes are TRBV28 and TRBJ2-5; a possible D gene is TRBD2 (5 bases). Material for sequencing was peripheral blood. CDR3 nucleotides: TGTGCCAGCAGTTTACTAGCTCAAGAGACCCAGTACTTC. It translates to CASSLLAQETQYF.